This T cell receptor beta chain is from a study of identical twins. Findings and caveats of the study: Surplus twin overlap in beta out-of-frame sequences was less pronounced. The conclusions drew on cross-sectional statistical analysis instead of tracking the same donors. Modelling underestimated the level of out-of-frame TCR alpha sharing observed in monozygotic twins.

TCRdb passed the 5' RACE reads through MiXCR, listing each CDR3 protein once. The repertoire has approximately 890,000 distinct CDR3 sequences, 9% to 15% of them found once; the top ten carry around 1.5%. The CDR3 totals 19 residues. The ends lost 4 bases at V and 2 bases at J; junction bases unmatched: 15. Germline-derived CDR1 and CDR2 are MGHDK and SYGVNS. With respect to this clonotype: Its antigen is undetermined.

The same specimen was also included in a second study, on yellow fever vaccine responses in identical twins. This second report adds: Reportedly, the T cell response mounted by twins to vaccine seemed partly convergent, partly personalized.

The sample taken for sequencing was PBMCs. This clonotype was obtained from a woman between 18 and 29 years old in good health. This chain joins TRBV25-1 and TRBJ2-3; 10 bases match TRBD2. The CDR3 is CASSGGHPIAGGPTDTQYF. CDR3 in DNA: TGTGCCAGCAGTGGGGGCCACCCCATAGCGGGAGGTCCCACAGATACGCAGTATTTT.